This T cell receptor beta chain was profiled in a study of technical replicates of blood from several donors. This clone was counted a single time. The assay was immunoSEQ multiplex PCR, and TCRdb's table has in-frame clones only and misses some. The top ten hold about 0.2% of the sample, which has around 61,000 clones, about 97% seen once. CDR1 and CDR2 from the germline V gene are SGHRS and YFSETQ. V gave up 1 base and J gave up 2 bases; unmatched junction bases: 1. This CDR3 spans 15 amino acids. Sequenced sample: T cells isolated from PBMCs. The receptor was isolated from a human donor in good health. The chain employs TRBV5-1 and TRBJ2-1; TRBD2 matches at 9 bases. The CDR3 region has the DNA TGCGCCAGCAGCTTGACTAGCGGGCCCTACAATGAGCAGTTCTTC. Translated: CASSLTSGPYNEQFF.